This passage covers 7 T cell receptor beta chains from one sample sequenced in a study of sequential checkpoint blockade in melanoma. Sequenced by immunoSEQ multiplex PCR; TCRdb stores in-frame clones only, minus some. The data show 20,000 to 25,000 clones, around 82% seen once. Described treatment: randomized to nivolumab then ipilimumab (arm A) or the reverse (arm B). The sequences come from CD8+ T cells sorted from blood (inferred from file names), collected from a patient given nivolumab and ipilimumab in sequence. The receptors derive from a human donor with melanoma.

The CDR3: CASSPGGSRNEQFF. In DNA, the CDR3 is TGTGCCAGCTCACCGGGGGGTTCGAGGAATGAGCAGTTCTTC. The chain couples TRBV18 to TRBJ2-1, with D possibly matching TRBD2 (6 bases). Germline-derived CDR1 and CDR2 are KGHSH and LQKENI. The CDR3 covers 14 residues. V lost 3 bases to trimming and J lost 7 bases, with 13 bases between them.

The V call is TRBV28, the J call TRBJ2-3; D is undetermined. Trimming left V 4 bases short and J 4 bases short, with 6 bases between. Germline CDR1 is MDHEN and CDR2 is SYDVKM. The CDR3 runs to 12 residues. The CDR3 reads CASSSTPDTQYF. In DNA, the CDR3 is TGTGCCAGCAGTTCGACACCAGATACGCAGTATTTT.

Regarding this clone: Other DNA sequences in the same sample also yield this CDR3. The J gene is TRBJ2-7, the V gene TRBV10-2, with TRBD2 matching 11 bases. The J segment lost 4 bases and the V segment lost 6 bases, leaving 8 bases of the junction unmatched. Germline assignment: CDR1 WSHSY and CDR2 SAAADI. CDR3 length: 15 amino acids. The CDR3 is CASREGLAGGYEQYF. The CDR3 DNA reads TGCGCCAGCAGGGAGGGTCTAGCGGGAGGTTACGAGCAGTACTTC.

The chain recombines TRBV18 with TRBJ2-3; D is perhaps TRBD1 (5 bases). This CDR3 has 16 amino acids. The germline V and J ends were trimmed by 0 bases and 2 bases, with 12 bases remaining between them. The germline gives CDR1 KGHSH, CDR2 LQKENI. The CDR3 loop reads CASSPPGTGNTDTQYF. The CDR3 DNA follows: TGTGCCAGCTCACCACCGGGAACAGGAAACACAGATACGCAGTATTTT.

The genes are TRBV7-9 and TRBJ2-1; weak D call: TRBD2 (5 bases). Germline V gene sequence: CDR1 SEHNR, CDR2 FQNEAQ (reference sequence). The V gene lost 2 bases and the J gene lost 4 bases, with 18 bases spanning the gap. The CDR3 covers 17 residues. CDR3 loop: CASSLKMRLSLYNEQFF. As DNA, the CDR3 is TGTGCCAGCAGCTTAAAGATGAGACTATCCTTATACAATGAGCAGTTCTTC.

The genes are TRBV19 and TRBJ1-1; D may be TRBD1 (6 bases). Germline lookup yields CDR1 LNHDA and CDR2 SQIVND (reference sequence). The CDR3 has 15 residues. Between the trimmed V and J ends, which lost 10 bases and 2 bases, there was a span of 20 bases. The chain's CDR3 is CATKTQGDLNTEAFF. The CDR3 nucleotides read TGTGCCACCAAGACACAGGGAGACCTTAACACTGAAGCTTTCTTT.

This chain connects TRBV6-5 to TRBJ1-4; D is perhaps TRBD1 (5 bases). With 6 bases removed from V and 4 bases from J, the gap between germline ends came to 12 bases. This CDR3 is 14 amino acids long. Germline V gene data show CDR1 as MNHEY and CDR2 as SVGAGI. The CDR3 here is CASRRGQFNEKLFF. The CDR3 nucleotides read TGTGCCAGCAGGCGGGGCCAGTTTAATGAAAAACTGTTTTTT.